This T cell receptor (beta chain) was obtained from a study of blood T cell repertoires in COVID-19. In the study overall: Sites across the United States, Italy and Spain contributed samples from acute and convalescent COVID-19. In each case, the material was cDNA or gDNA derived from T cells, B-cell-depleted T cells, or PBMCs.

Original analysis: Estimation of nucleated cell counts was performed using reference gene primer amplification. Repertoires were generated with immunoSEQ multiplex PCR, while TCRdb's copy carries only in-frame clones and drops some. Clone size and the V and J calls come from that table; the DNA yielded D and trimming. The sample carries about 50,000 clones, over 75% recorded once. V trimming: 3 bases; J trimming: 1 base; junction bases outside the gene matches: 7. CDR1 is SGHDN and CDR2 is FVKESK in the germline V gene. The CDR3 is made up of 16 amino acids. This receptor was taken from a man aged 65-85 years with active COVID-19. The gene calls are TRBV14 and TRBJ2-7, with 9 nucleotides matching TRBD2. Sequenced sample: peripheral blood. The CDR3 DNA follows: TGTGCCAGCAGCCAGACTAGCGGCCTTATTTCCTACGAGCAGTACTTC. This translates into CASSQTSGLISYEQYF.